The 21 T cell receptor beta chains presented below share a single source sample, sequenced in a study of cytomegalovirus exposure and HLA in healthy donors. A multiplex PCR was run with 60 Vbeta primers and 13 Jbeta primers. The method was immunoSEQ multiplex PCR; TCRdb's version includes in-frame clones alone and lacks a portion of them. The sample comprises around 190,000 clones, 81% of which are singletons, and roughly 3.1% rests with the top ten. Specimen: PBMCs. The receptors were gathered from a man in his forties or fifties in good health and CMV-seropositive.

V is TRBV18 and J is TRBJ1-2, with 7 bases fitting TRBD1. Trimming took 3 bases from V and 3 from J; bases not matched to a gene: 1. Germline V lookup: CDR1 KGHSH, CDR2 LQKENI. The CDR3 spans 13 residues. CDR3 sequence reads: CASSPGTDYGYTF. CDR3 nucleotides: TGTGCCAGCTCACCGGGGACAGACTATGGCTACACCTTC.

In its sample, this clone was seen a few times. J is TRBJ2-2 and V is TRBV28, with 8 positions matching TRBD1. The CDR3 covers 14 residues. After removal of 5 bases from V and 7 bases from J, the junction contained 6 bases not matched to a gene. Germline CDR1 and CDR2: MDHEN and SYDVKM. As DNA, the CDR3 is TGTGCCAGCAGTCTCCAGGGGGCGGGCGGGGAGCTGTTTTTT. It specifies CASSLQGAGGELFF.

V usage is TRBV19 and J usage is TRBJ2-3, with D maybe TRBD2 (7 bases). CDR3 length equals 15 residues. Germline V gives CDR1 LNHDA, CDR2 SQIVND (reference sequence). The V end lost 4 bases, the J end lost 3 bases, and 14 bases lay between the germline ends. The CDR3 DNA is TGTGCCAGTAGTAGGTTGAGGGGGGGAACAGATACGCAGTATTTT. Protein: CASSRLRGGTDTQYF.

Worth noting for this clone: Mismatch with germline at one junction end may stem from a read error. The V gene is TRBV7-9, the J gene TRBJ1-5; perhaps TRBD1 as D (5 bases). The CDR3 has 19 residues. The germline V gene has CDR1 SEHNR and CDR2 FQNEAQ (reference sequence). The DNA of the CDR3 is TGTTCCAGCAGCCCAAGTCCCATTTCGACAGAAGATAGCAATCAGCCCCAGCATTTT. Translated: CSSSPSPISTEDSNQPQHF.

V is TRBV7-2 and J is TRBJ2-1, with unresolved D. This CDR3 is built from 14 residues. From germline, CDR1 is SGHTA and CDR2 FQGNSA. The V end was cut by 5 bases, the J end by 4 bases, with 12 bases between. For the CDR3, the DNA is TGTGCCAGCAGCCTCTTTGGTAGTTACAATGAGCAGTTCTTC. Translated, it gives CASSLFGSYNEQFF.

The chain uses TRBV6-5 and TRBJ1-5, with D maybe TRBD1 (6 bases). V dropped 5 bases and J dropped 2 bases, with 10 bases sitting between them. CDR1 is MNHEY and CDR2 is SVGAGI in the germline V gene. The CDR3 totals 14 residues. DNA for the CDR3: TGTGCCAGCAGTAACAGGGCCGGCAATCAGCCCCAGCATTTT. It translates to CASSNRAGNQPQHF.

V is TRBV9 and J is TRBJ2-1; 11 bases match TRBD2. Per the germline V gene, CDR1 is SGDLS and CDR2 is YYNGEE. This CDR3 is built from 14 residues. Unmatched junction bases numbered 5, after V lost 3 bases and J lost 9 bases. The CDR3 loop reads CASSGVAGGGEQFF. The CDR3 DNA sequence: TGTGCCAGCAGCGGGGTAGCGGGGGGGGGTGAGCAGTTCTTC.

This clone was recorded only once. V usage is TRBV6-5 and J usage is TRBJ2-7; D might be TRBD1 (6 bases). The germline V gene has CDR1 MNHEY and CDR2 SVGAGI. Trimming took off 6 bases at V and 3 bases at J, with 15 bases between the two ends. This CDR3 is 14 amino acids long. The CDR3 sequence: CASRPRTAVYEQYF. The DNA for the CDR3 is TGTGCCAGCAGGCCAAGGACAGCAGTCTACGAGCAGTACTTC.

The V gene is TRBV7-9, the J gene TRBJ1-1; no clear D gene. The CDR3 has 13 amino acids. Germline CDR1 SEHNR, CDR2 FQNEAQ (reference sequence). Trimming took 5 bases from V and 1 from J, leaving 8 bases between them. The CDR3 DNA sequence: TGTGCCAGCAGCCCTCAGGAGAACACTGAAGCTTTCTTT. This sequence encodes CASSPQENTEAFF. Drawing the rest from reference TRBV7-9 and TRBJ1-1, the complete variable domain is DTGVSQNPRHKITKRGQNVTFRCDPISEHNRLYWYRQTLGQGPEFLTYFQNEAQLEKSRLLSDRFSAERPKGSFSTLEIQRTEQGDSAMYLCASSPQENTEAFFGQGTRLTVV.

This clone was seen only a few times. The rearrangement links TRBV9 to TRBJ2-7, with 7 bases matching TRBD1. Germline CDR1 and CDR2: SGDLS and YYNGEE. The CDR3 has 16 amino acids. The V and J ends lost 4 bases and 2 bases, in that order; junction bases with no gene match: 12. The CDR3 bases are TGTGCCAGCAGCCCCCGACAGGGAAGGATGGCCTACGAGCAGTACTTC. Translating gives CASSPRQGRMAYEQYF.

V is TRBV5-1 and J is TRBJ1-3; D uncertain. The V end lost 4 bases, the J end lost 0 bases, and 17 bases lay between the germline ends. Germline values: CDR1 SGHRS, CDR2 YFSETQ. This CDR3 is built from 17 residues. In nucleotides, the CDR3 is TGCGCCAGCAGCGTGACTCCCGGGAGCAGCTCTGGAAACACCATATATTTT. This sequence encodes CASSVTPGSSSGNTIYF.

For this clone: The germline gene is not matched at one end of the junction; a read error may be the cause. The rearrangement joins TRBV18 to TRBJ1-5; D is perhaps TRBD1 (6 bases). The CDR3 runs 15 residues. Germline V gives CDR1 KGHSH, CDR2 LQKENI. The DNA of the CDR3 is TGTGCCAACTCACTAACCGGGACAAGCAATCAGCCCCAGCATTTT. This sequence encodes CANSLTGTSNQPQHF.

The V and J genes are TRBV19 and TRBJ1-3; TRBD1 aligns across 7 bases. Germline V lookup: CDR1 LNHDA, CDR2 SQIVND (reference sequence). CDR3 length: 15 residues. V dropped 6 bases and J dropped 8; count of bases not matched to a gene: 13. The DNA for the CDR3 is TGTGCCAGTAGCCATCGTCGTGACAGGGAGGACACCATATATTTT. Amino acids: CASSHRRDREDTIYF.

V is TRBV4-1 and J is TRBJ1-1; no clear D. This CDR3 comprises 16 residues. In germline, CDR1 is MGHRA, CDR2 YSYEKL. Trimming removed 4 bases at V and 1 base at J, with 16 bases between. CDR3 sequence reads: CASSPRDGVGNTEAFF. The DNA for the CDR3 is TGCGCCAGCAGCCCCCGCGACGGAGTTGGGAACACTGAAGCTTTCTTT.

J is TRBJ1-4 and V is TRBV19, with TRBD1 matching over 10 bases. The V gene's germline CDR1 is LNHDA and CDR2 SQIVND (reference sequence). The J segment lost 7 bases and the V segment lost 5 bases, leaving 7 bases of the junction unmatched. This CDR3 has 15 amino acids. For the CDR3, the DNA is TGTGCCAGTAGTCGCCGACAGGGGGCGGGTGAAAAACTGTTTTTT. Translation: CASSRRQGAGEKLFF.

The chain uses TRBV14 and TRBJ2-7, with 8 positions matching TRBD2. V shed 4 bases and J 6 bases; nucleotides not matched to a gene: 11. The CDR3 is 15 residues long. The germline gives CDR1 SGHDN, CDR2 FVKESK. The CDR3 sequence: CASSPHEGLVSEQYF. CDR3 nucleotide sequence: TGTGCCAGCAGCCCCCACGAGGGACTAGTGAGCGAGCAGTACTTC.

Here the CDR3 reads CASSPTGYGYTF. The CDR3 DNA is TGTGCCAGCAGCCCTACAGGGTATGGCTACACCTTC. V and J are TRBV14 and TRBJ1-2; the D gene is possibly TRBD1 (6 bases). Trimming shortened V by 4 bases and J by 5 bases, and 8 bases separated the two germline ends. Germline loops: CDR1 SGHDN, CDR2 FVKESK. This CDR3 region has 12 residues.

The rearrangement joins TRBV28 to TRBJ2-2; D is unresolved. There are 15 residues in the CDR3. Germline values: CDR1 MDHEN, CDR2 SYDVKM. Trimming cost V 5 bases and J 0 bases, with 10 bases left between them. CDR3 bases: TGTGCCAGCAGTCCCGTCACGGCGAACACCGGGGAGCTGTTTTTT. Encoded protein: CASSPVTANTGELFF.

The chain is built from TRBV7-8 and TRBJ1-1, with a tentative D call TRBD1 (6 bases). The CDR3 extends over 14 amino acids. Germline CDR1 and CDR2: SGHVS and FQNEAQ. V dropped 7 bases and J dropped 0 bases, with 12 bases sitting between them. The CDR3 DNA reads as TGTGCCAGCACCTCCGGACAGCTGAACACTGAAGCTTTCTTT. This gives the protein CASTSGQLNTEAFF.

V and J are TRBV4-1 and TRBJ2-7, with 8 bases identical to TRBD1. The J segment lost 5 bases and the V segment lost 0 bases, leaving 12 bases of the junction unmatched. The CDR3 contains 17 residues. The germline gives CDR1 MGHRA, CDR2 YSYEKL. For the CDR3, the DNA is TGCGCCAGCAGCCAAGACCCCGGACAGGGAGGATGGAACGAGCAGTACTTC. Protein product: CASSQDPGQGGWNEQYF.

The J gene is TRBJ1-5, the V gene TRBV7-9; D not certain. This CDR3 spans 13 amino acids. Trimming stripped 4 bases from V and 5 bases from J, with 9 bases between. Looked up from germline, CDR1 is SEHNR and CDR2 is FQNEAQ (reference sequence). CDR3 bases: TGTGCCAGCAGCTCAGCTAGAGATCAGCCCCAGCATTTT. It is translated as CASSSARDQPQHF.